The sequence of this T cell receptor beta chain was determined in a study of identical twins. Regarding the study as a whole: Excess low generation probability was seen in twin-shared out-of-frame alpha sequences.

This clonotype was picked up many times. The antigen is undetermined. The J segment lost 10 bases and the V segment lost 7 bases, leaving 10 bases of the junction unmatched. Germline CDR1 MNHEY, CDR2 SMNVEV (reference sequence). This CDR3 comprises 14 residues. Addition of a universal primer site occurred through template switching, and cDNA carried unique molecular identifiers. TCRdb re-analysed the 5' RACE reads in MiXCR, keeping a single row per CDR3 protein. This sample has about 100,000 distinct CDR3 sequences, with 5.9% found just once. The clonotype originates from a woman between 45 and 65 years old in good health. The chain has TRBV27 and TRBJ2-1; 10 bases agree with TRBD2. The sample comprised memory T cells sorted from blood. The DNA of the CDR3 is TGTGCCAGCACCACTAGCGGGGCGATTGGGGAGCAGTTCTTC. The encoded protein is CASTTSGAIGEQFF.